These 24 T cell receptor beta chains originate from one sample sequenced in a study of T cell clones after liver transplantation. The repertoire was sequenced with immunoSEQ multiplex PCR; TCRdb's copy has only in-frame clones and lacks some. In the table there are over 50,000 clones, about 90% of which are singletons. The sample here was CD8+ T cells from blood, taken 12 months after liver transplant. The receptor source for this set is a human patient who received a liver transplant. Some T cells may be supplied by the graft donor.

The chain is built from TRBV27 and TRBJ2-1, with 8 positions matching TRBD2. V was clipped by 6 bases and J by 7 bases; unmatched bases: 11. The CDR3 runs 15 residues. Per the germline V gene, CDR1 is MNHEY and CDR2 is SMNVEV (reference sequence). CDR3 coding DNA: TGTGCCAGCAGCCGTACTAGCGGACCCTGGAATGAGCAGTTCTTC. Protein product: CASSRTSGPWNEQFF.

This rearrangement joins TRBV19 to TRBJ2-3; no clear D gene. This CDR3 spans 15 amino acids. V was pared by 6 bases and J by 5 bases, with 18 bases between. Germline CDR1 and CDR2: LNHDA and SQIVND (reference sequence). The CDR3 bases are TGTGCCAGTAGCTCCCGGGCCCTAGGAAGAGATACGCAGTATTTT. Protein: CASSSRALGRDTQYF. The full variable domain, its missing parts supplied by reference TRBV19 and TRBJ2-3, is DGGITQSPKYLFRKEGQNVTLSCEQNLNHDAMYWYRQDPGQGLRLIYYSQIVNDFQKGDIAEGYSVSREKKESFPLTVTSAQKNPTAFYLCASSSRALGRDTQYFGPGTRLTVL.

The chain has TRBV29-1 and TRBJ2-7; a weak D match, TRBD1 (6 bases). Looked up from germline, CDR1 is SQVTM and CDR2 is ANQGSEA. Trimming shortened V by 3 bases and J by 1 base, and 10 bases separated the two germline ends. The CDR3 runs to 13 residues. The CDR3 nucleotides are TGCAGCGTTGAGAGGCAGGGGTCCTACGAGCAGTACTTC. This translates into CSVERQGSYEQYF.

The CDR3 DNA reads as TGTGCCTGGAGTGTACAGGGATGGGAGAACACTGAAGCTTTCTTT. Amino acids: CAWSVQGWENTEAFF. The J gene is TRBJ1-1, the V gene TRBV30, with TRBD1 as a possible D gene (6 bases). The CDR3 has 15 residues. The ends were cut back, 0 bases at V and 1 base at J, with 12 bases in the middle. The germline V gene has CDR1 GTSNPN and CDR2 SVGIG (reference sequence).

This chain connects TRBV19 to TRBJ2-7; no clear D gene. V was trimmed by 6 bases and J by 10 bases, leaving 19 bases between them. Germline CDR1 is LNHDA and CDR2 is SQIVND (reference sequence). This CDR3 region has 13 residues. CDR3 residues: CASSPYITGEQYF. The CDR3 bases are TGTGCCAGTAGCCCTTATATCACGGGTGAACAGTACTTC. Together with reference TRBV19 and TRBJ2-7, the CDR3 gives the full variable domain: DGGITQSPKYLFRKEGQNVTLSCEQNLNHDAMYWYRQDPGQGLRLIYYSQIVNDFQKGDIAEGYSVSREKKESFPLTVTSAQKNPTAFYLCASSPYITGEQYFGPGTRLTVT.

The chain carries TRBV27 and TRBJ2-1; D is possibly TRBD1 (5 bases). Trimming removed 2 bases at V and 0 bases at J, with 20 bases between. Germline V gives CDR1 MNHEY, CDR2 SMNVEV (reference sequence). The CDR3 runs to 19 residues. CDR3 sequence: CASSLGSGMGLSSYNEQFF. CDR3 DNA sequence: TGTGCCAGCAGTTTAGGGTCAGGGATGGGGCTAAGCTCCTACAATGAGCAGTTCTTC.

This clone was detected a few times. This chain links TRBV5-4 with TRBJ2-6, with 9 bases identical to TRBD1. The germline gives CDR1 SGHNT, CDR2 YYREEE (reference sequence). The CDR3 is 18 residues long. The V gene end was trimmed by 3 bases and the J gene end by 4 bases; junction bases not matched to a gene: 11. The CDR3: CASSSRQGDSGGANVLTF. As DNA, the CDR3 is TGTGCCAGCAGCTCCCGACAGGGGGATTCGGGCGGGGCCAACGTCCTGACTTTC. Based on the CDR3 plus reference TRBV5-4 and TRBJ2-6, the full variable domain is ETGVTQSPTHLIKTRGQQVTLRCSSQSGHNTVSWYQQALGQGPQFIFQYYREEENGRGNFPPRFSGLQFPNYSSELNVNALELDDSALYLCASSSRQGDSGGANVLTFGAGSRLTVL.

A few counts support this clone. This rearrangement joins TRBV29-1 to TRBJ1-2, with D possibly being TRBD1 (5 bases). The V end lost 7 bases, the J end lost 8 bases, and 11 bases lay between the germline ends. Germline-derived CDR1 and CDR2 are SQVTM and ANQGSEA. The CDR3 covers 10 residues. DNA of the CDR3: TGCAGCGGAATGACAGACGGCTACACCTTC. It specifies CSGMTDGYTF. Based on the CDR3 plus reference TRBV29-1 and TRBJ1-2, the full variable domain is SAVISQKPSRDICQRGTSLTIQCQVDSQVTMMFWYRQQPGQSLTLIATANQGSEATYESGFVIDKFPISRPNLTFSTLTVSNMSPEDSSIYLCSGMTDGYTFGSGTRLTVV.

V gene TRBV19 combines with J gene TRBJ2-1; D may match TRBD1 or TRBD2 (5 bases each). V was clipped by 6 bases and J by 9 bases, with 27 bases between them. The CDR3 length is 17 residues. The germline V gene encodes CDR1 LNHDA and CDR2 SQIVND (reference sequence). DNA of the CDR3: TGTGCCAGTAGGCCCGGGGCCTGGGTGGGGAACAATGGTGAGCAGTTCTTC. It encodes CASRPGAWVGNNGEQFF.

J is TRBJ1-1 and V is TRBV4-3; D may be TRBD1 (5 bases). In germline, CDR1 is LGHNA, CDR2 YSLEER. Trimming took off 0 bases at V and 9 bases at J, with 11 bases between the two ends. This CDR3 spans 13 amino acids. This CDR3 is CASSQDSRGKAFF. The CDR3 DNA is TGCGCCAGCAGCCAAGATAGCCGGGGGAAAGCTTTCTTT.

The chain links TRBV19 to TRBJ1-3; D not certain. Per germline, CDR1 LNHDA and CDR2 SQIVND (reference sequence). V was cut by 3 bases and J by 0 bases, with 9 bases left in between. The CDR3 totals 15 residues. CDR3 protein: CASSIGGSSGNTIYF. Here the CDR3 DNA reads TGTGCCAGTAGTATTGGAGGCAGCTCTGGAAACACCATATATTTT.

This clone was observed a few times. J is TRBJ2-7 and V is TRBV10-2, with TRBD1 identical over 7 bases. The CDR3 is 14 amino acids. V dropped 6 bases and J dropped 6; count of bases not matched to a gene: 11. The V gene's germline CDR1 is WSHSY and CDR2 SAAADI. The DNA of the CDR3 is TGCGCCAGCAGGGAGACAGGGTGGTCTGGCGAGCAGTACTTC. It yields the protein CASRETGWSGEQYF.

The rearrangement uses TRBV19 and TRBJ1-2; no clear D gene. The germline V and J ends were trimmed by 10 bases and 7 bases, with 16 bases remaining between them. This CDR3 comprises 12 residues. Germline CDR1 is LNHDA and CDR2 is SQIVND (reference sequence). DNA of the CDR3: TGTGCCATCGATGGAGGCGCTCGTGGCTACACCTTC. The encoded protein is CAIDGGARGYTF.

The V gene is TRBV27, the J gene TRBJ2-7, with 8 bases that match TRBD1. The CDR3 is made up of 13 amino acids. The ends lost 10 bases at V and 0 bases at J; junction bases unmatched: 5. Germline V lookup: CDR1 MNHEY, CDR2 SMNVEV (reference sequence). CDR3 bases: TGTGCCACGGGGACAGGTCTCTCCTACGAGCAGTACTTC. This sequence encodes CATGTGLSYEQYF.

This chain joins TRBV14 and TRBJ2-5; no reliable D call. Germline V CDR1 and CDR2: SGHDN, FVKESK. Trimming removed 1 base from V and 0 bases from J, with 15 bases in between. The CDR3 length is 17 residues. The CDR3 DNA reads TGTGCCAGCAGCCAAGGCGCCGTCCCGTTATACCAAGAGACCCAGTACTTC. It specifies CASSQGAVPLYQETQYF.

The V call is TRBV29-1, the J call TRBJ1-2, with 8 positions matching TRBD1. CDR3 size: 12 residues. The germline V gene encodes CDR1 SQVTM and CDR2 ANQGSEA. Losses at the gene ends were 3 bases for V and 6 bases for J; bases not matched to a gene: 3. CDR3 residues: CSVDGRGHGYTF. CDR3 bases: TGCAGCGTTGATGGCAGGGGGCATGGCTACACCTTC.

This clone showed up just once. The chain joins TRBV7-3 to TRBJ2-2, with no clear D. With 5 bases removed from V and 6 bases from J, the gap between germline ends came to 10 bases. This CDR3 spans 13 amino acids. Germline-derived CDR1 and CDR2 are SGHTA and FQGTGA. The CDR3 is CASSPPGAGELFF. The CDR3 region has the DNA TGTGCCAGCAGCCCCCCCGGAGCCGGGGAGCTGTTTTTT.

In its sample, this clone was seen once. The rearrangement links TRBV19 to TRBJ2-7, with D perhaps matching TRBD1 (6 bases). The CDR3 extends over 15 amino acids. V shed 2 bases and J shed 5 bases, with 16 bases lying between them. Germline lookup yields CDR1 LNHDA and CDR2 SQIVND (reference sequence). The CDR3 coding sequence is TGTGCCAGTAGTATACATCAGGGGATGTCCGACGAGCAGTACTTC. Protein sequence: CASSIHQGMSDEQYF.

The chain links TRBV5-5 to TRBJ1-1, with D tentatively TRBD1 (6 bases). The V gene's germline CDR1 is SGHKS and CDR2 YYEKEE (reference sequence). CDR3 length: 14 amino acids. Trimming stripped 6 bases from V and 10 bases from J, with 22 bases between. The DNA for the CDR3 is TGTGCCAGCAACGAAGGGGGACCGTCCACGGGAGCTTTCTTT. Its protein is CASNEGGPSTGAFF. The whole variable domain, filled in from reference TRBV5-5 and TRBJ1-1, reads DAGVTQSPTHLIKTRGQQVTLRCSPISGHKSVSWYQQVLGQGPQFIFQYYEKEERGRGNFPDRFSARQFPNYSSELNVNALLLGDSALYLCASNEGGPSTGAFFGQGTRLTVV.

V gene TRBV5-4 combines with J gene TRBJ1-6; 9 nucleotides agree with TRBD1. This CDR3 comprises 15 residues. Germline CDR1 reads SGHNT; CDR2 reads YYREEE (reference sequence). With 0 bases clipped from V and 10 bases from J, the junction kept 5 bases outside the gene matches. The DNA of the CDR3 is TGTGCCAGCAGCTTGGAGACAGGGGGAGGGTCACCCCTCCACTTT. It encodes CASSLETGGGSPLHF.

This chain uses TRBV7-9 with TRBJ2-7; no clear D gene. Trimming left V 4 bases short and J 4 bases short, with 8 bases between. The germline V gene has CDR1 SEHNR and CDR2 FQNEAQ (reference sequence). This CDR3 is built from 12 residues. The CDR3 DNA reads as TGTGCCAGCAGCTCGGCCGTTTACGAGCAGTACTTC. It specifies CASSSAVYEQYF.

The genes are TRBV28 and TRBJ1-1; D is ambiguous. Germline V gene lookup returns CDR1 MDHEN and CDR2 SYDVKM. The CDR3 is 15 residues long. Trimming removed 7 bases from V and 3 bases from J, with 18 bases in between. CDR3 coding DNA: TGTGCCAGCATCGGGGAAAGGCCCTGGGACACTGAAGCTTTCTTT. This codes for CASIGERPWDTEAFF.

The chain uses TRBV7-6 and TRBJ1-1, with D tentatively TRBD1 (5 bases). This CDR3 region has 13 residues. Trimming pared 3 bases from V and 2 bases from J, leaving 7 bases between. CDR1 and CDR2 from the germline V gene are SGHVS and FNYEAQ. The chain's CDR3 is CASSFQGNTEAFF. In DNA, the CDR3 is TGTGCCAGCAGCTTCCAGGGAAACACTGAAGCTTTCTTT.

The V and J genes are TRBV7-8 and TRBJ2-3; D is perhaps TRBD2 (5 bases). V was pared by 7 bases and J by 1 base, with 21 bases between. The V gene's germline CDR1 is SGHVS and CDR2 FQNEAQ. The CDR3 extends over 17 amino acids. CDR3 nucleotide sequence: TGTGCCAGCACCCATCGGGGTGGACTTTTCGGCACAGATACGCAGTATTTT. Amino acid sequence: CASTHRGGLFGTDTQYF.